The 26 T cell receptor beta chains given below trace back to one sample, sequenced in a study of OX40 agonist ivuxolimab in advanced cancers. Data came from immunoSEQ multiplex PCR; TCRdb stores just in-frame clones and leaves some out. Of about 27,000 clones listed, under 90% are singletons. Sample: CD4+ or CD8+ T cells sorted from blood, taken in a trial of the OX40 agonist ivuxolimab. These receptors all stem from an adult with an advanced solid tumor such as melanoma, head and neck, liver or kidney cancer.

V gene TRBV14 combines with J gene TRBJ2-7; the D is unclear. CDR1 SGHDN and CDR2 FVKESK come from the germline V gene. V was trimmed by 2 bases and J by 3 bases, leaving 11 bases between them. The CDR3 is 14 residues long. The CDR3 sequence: CASSQYTVVYEQYF. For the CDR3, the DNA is TGTGCCAGCAGCCAATACACGGTAGTCTACGAGCAGTACTTC.

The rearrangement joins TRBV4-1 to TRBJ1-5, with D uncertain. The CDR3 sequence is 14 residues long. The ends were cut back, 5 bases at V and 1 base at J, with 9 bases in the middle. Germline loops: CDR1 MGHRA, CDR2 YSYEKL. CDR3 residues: CASSSGSSNQPQHF. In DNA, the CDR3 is TGCGCCAGCAGCTCCGGGTCGAGCAATCAGCCCCAGCATTTT.

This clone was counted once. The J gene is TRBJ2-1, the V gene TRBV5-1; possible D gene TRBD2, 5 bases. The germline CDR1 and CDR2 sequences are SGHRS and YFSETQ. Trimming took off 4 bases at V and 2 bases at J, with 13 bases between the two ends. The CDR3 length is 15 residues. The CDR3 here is CASSTLANPYNEQFF. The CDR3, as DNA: TGCGCCAGCAGCACCCTAGCTAATCCCTACAATGAGCAGTTCTTC.

The CDR3 sequence is CAIRETGGGPNTEAFF. Written as DNA, the CDR3 is TGTGCCATCAGGGAGACAGGGGGCGGCCCGAACACTGAAGCTTTCTTT. The genes are TRBV10-3 and TRBJ1-1, with TRBD1 identical over 10 bases. With 6 bases clipped from V and 1 base from J, the junction kept 8 bases outside the gene matches. This CDR3 comprises 16 residues. CDR1 and CDR2 from the germline V gene are ENHRY and SYGVKD.

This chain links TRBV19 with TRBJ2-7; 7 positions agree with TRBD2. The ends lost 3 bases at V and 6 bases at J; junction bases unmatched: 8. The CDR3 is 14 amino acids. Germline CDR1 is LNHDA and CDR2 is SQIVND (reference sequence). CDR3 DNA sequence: TGTGCCAGTAGTATGGGGGGACGCGGGAGCGAGCAGTACTTC. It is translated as CASSMGGRGSEQYF. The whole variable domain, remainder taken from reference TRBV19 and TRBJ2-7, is DGGITQSPKYLFRKEGQNVTLSCEQNLNHDAMYWYRQDPGQGLRLIYYSQIVNDFQKGDIAEGYSVSREKKESFPLTVTSAQKNPTAFYLCASSMGGRGSEQYFGPGTRLTVT.

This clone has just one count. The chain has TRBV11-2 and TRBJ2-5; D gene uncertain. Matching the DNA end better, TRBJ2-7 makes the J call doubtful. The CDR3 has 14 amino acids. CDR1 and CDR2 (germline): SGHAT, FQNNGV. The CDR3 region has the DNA TGTGCCAGCAGCTTAGAACAAGGGTTCGACGAGCAGTACTTC. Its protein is CASSLEQGFDEQYF.

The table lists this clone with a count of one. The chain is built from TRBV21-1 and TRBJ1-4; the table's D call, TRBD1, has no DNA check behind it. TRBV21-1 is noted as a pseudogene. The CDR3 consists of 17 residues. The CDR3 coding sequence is TGTGCCAGCAGCGCCGACAGGGAAATAGAAACTAATGAAAAACTGTTTTTT. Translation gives CASSADREIETNEKLFF.

The CDR3 DNA sequence: TGCGCCAGCAGCTCCCGACAGGGCCGCTACGAGCAGTACTTC. This translates into CASSSRQGRYEQYF. The chain couples TRBV5-1 to TRBJ2-7, with 7 positions matching TRBD1. Germline CDR1 SGHRS, CDR2 YFSETQ. The CDR3 sequence is 14 residues long. The V segment lost 3 bases and the J segment 3 bases; nucleotides outside the gene matches: 6.

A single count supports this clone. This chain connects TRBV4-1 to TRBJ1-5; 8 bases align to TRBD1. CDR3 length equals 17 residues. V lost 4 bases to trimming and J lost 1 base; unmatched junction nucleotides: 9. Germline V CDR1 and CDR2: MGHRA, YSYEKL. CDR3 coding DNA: TGCGCCAGCAGCCTATACACCGGGACAGGCAGCAATCAGCCCCAGCATTTT. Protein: CASSLYTGTGSNQPQHF.

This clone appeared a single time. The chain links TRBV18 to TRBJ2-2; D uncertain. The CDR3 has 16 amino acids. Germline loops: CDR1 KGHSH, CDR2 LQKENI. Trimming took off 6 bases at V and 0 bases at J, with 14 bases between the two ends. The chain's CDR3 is CASSPITTTNTGELFF. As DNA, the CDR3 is TGTGCCAGCTCGCCCATAACAACAACGAACACCGGGGAGCTGTTTTTT.

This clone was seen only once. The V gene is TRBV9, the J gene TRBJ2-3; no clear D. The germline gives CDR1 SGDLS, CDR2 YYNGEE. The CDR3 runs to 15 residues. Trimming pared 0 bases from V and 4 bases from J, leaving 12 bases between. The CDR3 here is CASSVDITRADTQYF. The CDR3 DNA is TGTGCCAGCAGCGTAGACATAACTCGGGCAGATACGCAGTATTTT.

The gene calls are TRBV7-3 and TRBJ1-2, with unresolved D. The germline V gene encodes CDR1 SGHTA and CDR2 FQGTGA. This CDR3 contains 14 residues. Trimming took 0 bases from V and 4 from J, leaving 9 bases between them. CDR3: CASSLTAGSYGYTF. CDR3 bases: TGTGCCAGCAGCTTAACGGCGGGTTCCTATGGCTACACCTTC.

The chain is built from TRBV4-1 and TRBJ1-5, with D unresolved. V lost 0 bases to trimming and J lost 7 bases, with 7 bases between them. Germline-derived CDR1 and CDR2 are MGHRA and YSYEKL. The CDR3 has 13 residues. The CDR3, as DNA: TGCGCCAGCAGCCAAGATCTGGGACAGCCCCAGCATTTT. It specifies CASSQDLGQPQHF.

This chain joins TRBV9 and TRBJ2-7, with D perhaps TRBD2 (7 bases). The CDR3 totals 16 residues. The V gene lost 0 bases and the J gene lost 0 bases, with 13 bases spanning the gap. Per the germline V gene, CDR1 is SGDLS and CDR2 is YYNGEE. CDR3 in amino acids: CASSVGGGGVSYEQYF. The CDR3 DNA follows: TGTGCCAGCAGCGTAGGAGGGGGGGGTGTCTCCTACGAGCAGTACTTC. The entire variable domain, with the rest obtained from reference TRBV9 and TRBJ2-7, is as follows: DSGVTQTPKHLITATGQRVTLRCSPRSGDLSVYWYQQSLDQGLQFLIQYYNGEERAKGNILERFSAQQFPDLHSELNLSSLELGDSALYFCASSVGGGGVSYEQYFGPGTRLTVT.

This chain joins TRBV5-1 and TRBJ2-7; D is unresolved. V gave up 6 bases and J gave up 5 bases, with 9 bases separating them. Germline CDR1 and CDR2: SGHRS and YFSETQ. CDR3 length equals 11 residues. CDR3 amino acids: CASKQGNEQYF. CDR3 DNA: TGCGCCAGCAAACAAGGGAACGAGCAGTACTTC.

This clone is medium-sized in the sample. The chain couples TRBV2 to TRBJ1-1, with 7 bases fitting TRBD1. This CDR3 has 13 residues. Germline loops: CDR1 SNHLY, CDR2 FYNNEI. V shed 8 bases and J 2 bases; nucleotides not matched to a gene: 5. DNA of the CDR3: TGTGCCAGCCGGGACAGTTTCAACACTGAAGCTTTCTTT. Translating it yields CASRDSFNTEAFF.

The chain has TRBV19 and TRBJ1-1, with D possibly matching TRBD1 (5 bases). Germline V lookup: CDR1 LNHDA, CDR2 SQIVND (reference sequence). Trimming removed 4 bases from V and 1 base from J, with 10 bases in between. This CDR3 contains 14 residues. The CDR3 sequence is CASSSDSRNTEAFF. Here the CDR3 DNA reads TGTGCCAGTAGTAGCGACAGTAGGAACACTGAAGCTTTCTTT.

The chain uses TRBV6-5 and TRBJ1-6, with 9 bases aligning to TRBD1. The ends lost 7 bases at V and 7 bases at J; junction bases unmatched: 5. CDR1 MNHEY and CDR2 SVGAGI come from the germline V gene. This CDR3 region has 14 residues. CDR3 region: CASTPGQGNSPLHF. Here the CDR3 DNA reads TGTGCCAGCACCCCGGGACAGGGAAATTCACCCCTCCACTTT.

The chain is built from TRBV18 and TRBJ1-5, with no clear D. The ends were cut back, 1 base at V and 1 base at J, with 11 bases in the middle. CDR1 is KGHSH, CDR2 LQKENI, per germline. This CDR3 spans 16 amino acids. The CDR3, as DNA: TGTGCCAGCTCACCACTACCTGCGCGGAGCAATCAGCCCCAGCATTTT. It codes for CASSPLPARSNQPQHF.

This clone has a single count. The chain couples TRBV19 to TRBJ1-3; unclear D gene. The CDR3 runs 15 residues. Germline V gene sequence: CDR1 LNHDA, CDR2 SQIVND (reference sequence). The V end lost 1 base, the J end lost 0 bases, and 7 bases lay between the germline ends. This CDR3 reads CASSIGVNSGNTIYF. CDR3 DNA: TGTGCCAGTAGTATAGGAGTAAACTCTGGAAACACCATATATTTT.

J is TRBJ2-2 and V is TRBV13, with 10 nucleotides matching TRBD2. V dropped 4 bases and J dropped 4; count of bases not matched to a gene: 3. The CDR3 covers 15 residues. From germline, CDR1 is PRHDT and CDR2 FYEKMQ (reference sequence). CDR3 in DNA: TGTGCCAGCAGCTCACTAGCGGGGAGCACCGGGGAGCTGTTTTTT. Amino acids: CASSSLAGSTGELFF. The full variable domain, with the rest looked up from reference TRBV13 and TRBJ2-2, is AAGVIQSPRHLIKEKRETATLKCYPIPRHDTVYWYQQGPGQDPQFLISFYEKMQSDKGSIPDRFSAQQFSDYHSELNMSSLELGDSALYFCASSSLAGSTGELFFGEGSRLTVL.

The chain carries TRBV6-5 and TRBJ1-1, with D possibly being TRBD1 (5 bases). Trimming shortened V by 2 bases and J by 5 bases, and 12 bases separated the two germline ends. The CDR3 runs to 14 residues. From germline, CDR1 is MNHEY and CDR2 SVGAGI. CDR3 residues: CASSYRGVGTEAFF. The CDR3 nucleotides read TGTGCCAGCAGTTACCGGGGGGTAGGGACTGAAGCTTTCTTT.

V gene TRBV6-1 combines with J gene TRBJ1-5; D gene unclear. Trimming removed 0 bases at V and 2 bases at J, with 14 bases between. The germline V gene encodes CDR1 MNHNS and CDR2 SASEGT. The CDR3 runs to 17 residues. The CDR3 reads CASSEAAPGSGNQPQHF. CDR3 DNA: TGTGCCAGCAGTGAAGCGGCGCCGGGTTCGGGCAATCAGCCCCAGCATTTT.

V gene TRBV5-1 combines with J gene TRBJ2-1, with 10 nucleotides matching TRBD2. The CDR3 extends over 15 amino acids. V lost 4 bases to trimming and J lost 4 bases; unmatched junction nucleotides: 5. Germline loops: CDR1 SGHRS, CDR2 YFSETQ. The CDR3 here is CASSNSGGPYNEQFF. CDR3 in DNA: TGCGCCAGCAGCAATAGCGGGGGGCCATACAATGAGCAGTTCTTC.

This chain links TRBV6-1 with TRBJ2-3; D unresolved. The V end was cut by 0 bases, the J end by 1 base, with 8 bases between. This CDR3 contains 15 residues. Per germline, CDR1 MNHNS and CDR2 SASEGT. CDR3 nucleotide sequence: TGTGCCAGCAGTGAAGCATCGGCACGCACAGATACGCAGTATTTT. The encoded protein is CASSEASARTDTQYF.

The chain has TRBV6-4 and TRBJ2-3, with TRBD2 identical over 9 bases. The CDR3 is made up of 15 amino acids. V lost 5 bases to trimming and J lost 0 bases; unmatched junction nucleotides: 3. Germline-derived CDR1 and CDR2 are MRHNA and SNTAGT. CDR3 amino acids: CASSHSGGSTDTQYF. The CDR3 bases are TGTGCCAGCAGTCATAGCGGGGGTAGCACAGATACGCAGTATTTT.